This T cell receptor (beta chain) was captured in a study of T-cell reconstitution after alpha-beta-depleted transplantation in children. The TCRbeta library was prepared with unique molecular identifiers. One entry per CDR3 protein, called by TCRdb with MiXCR from the PCR reads. Among about 610,000 distinct CDR3 sequences, about 11% were seen once, and the ten largest hold 3.5% to 5%. The CDR3 is made up of 15 amino acids. The V gene's germline CDR1 is MDHEN and CDR2 SYDVKM. V was pared by 7 bases and J by 0 bases, with 16 bases between. This clonotype has at least ten counts. The input for sequencing was PBMCs from the stem cell graft donor, taken from the stem cell graft. This sequence originates from a human donor who donated a stem cell graft to a child with acute myeloid leukemia. The genes are TRBV28 and TRBJ2-7; D assignment may be TRBD1 or TRBD2 (6 bases each). The CDR3 nucleotides are TGTGCCAGCAACTGGAGGGGGAGTCTCTCCTACGAGCAGTACTTC. Its translation is CASNWRGSLSYEQYF.